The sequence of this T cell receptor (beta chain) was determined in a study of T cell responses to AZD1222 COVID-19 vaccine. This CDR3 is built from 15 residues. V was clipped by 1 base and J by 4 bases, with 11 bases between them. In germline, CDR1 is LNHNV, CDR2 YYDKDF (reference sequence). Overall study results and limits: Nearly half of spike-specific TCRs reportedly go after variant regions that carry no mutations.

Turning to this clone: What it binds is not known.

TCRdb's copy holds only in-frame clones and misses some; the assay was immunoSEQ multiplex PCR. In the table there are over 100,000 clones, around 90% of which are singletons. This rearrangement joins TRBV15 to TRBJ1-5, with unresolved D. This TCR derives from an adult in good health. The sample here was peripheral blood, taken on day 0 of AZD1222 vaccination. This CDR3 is CATSRGGRRNQPQHF. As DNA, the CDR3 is TGTGCCACCAGCAGAGGAGGACGGCGTAATCAGCCCCAGCATTTT.